The T cell receptor beta chain under discussion was sequenced for a study of cytomegalovirus exposure and HLA in healthy donors. Germline CDR1 and CDR2: SNHLY and FYNNEI. The CDR3 runs to 15 residues. J gave up 4 bases and V 5 bases, and 5 bases lay outside the gene matches. Overall study findings and caveats: As was reported, the HLA-A and HLA-B alleles of most subjects were accurately predicted from TCR beta sequences. A later analysis showed HLA-associated TCR beta chains outstripping equally common others in clonal expansion. Among TCR beta chains, those listed as cytomegalovirus-associated numbered approximately 150.

Both 60 Vbeta primers and 13 Jbeta primers went into the PCR. Sequencing used immunoSEQ multiplex PCR; TCRdb keeps in-frame clones, though not all of them. The sample lists tens of thousands of clones, around 85% seen once, with approximately 2.6% in the top ten. About this clone: Antigen specificity is unknown.

The V and J genes are TRBV2 and TRBJ2-3; TRBD1 agrees at 11 bases. The receptor's source is a man aged 30 to 39 in good health and CMV-seronegative. The sequenced sample consisted of PBMCs. The CDR3 DNA is TGTGCCAGCAGTCCTGGGGACAGGGGGTCAGATACGCAGTATTTT. This codes for CASSPGDRGSDTQYF.